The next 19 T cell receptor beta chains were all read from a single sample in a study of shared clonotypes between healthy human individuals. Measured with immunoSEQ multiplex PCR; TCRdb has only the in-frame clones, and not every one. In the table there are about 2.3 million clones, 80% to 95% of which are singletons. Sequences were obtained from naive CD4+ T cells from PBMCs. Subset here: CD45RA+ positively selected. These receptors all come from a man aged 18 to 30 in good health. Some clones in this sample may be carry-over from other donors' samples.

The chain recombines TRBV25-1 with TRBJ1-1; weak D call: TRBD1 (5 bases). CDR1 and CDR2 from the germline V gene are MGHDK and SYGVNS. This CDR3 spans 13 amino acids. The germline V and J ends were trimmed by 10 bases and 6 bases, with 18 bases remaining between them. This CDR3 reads CATLTAMGAEAFF. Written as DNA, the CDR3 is TGTGCCACCCTCACAGCGATGGGGGCTGAAGCTTTCTTT.

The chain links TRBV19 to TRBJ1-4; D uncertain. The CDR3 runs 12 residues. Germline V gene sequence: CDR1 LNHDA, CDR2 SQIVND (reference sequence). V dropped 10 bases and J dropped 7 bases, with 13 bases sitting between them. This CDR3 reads CATWSKGEKLFF. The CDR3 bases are TGTGCCACCTGGAGCAAAGGTGAAAAACTGTTTTTT.

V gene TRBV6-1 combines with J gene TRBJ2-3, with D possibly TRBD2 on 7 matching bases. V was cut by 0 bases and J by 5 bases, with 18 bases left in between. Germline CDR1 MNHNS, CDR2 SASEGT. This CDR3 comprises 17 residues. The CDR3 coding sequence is TGTGCCAGCAGTGAAGCGCTACAGGGAGGGAGTAAAGATACGCAGTATTTT. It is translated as CASSEALQGGSKDTQYF.

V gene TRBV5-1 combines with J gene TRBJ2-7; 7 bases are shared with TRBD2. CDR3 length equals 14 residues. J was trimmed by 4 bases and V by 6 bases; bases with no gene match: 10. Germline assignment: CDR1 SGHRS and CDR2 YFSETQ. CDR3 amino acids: CASTSGGLGYEQYF. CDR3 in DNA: TGCGCCAGCACTTCGGGGGGATTGGGTTACGAGCAGTACTTC.

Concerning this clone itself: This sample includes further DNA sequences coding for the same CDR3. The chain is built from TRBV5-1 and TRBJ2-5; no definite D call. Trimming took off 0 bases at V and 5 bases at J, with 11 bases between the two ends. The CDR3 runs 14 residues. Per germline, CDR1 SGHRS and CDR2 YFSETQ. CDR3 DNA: TGCGCCAGCAGCTTGGAAGGCCCCGGGGAGACCCAGTACTTC. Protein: CASSLEGPGETQYF.

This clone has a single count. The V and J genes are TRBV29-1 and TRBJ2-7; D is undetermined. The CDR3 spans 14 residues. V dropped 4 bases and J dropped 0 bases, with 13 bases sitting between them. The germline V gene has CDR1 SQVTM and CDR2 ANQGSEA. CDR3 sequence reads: CSVVDGPFSYEQYF. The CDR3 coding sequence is TGCAGCGTTGTAGATGGGCCTTTCTCCTACGAGCAGTACTTC.

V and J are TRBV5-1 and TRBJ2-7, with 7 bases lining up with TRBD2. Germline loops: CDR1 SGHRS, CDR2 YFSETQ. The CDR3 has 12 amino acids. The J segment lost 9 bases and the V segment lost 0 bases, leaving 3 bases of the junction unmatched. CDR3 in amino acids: CASSLGGEGQYF. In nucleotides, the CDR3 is TGCGCCAGCAGCTTGGGTGGGGAGGGGCAGTACTTC.

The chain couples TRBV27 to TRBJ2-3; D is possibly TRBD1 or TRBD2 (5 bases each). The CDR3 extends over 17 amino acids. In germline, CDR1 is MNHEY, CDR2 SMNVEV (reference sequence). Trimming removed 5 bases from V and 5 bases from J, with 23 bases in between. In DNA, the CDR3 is TGTGCCAGCAGTAAACTCGAGGGGCGCCCCGTCGGAGATACGCAGTATTTT. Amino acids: CASSKLEGRPVGDTQYF.

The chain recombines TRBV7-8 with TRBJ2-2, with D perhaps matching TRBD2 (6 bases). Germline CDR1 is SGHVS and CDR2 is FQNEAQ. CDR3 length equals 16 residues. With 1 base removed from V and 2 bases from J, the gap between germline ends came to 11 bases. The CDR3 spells CASSLGPGLNTGELFF. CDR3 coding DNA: TGTGCCAGCAGCTTAGGACCGGGACTTAACACCGGGGAGCTGTTTTTT. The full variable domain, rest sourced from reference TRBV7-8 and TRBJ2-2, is GAGVSQSPRYKVAKRGQDVALRCDPISGHVSLFWYQQALGQGPEFLTYFQNEAQLDKSGLPSDRFFAERPEGSVSTLKIQRTQQEDSAVYLCASSLGPGLNTGELFFGEGSRLTVL.

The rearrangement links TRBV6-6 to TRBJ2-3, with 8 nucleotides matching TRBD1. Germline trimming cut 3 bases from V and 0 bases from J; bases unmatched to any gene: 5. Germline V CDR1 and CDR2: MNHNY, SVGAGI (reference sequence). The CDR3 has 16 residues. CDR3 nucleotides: TGTGCCAGCAGTTATTTCGACAGGGGAAGCACAGATACGCAGTATTTT. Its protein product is CASSYFDRGSTDTQYF.

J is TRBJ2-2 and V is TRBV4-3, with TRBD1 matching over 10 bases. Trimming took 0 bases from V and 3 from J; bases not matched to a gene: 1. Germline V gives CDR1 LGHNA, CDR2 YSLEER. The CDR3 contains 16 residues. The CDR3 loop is CASSQETGGYTGELFF. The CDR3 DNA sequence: TGCGCCAGCAGCCAAGAGACAGGGGGCTACACCGGGGAGCTGTTTTTT.

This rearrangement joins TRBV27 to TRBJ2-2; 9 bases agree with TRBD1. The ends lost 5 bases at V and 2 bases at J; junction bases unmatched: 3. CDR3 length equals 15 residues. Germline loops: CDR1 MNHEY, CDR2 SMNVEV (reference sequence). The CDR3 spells CASSRTGVNTGELFF. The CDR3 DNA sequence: TGTGCCAGCAGTAGGACAGGGGTTAACACCGGGGAGCTGTTTTTT.

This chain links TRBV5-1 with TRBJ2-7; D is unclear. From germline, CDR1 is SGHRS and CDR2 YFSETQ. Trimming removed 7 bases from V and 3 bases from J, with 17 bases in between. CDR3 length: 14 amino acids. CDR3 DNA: TGCGCCAGCTCCTCCGACGGAGCAGGCTACGAGCAGTACTTC. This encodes CASSSDGAGYEQYF.

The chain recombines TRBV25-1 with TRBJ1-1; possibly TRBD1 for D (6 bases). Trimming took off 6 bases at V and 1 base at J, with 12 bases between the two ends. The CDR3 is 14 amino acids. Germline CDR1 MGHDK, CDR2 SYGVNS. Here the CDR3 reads CASSTTGANTEAFF. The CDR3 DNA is TGTGCCAGCAGCACCACGGGGGCGAACACTGAAGCTTTCTTT.

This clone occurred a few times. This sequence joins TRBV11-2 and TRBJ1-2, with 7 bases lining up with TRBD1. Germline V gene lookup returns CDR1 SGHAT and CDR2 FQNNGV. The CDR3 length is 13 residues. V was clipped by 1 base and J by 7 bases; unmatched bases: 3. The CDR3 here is CASSLVQGTGYTF. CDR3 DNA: TGTGCCAGCAGCTTAGTACAGGGGACTGGCTACACCTTC. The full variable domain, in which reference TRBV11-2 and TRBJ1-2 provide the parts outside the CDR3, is EAGVAQSPRYKIIEKRQSVAFWCNPISGHATLYWYQQILGQGPKLLIQFQNNGVVDDSQLPKDRFSAERLKGVDSTLKIQPAKLEDSAVYLCASSLVQGTGYTFGSGTRLTVV.

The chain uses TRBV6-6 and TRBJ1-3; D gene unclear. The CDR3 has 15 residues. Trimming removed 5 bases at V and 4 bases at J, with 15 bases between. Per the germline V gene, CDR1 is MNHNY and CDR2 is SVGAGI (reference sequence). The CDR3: CASSPVVGGGNTIYF. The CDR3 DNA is TGTGCCAGCAGTCCCGTGGTGGGAGGAGGAAACACCATATATTTT.

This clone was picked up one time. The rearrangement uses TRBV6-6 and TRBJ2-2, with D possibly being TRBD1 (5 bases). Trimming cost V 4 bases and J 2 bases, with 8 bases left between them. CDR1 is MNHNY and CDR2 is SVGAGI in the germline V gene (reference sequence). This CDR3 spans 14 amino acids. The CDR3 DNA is TGTGCCAGCAGTTTCGGACAAAACACCGGGGAGCTGTTTTTT. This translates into CASSFGQNTGELFF.

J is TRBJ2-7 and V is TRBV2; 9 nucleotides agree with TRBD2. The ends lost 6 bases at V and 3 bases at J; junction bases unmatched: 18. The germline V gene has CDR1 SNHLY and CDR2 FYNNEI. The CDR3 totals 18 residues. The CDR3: CASSLRQFRLREGYEQYF. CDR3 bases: TGTGCCAGCAGCCTCCGACAGTTTAGATTGCGGGAGGGCTACGAGCAGTACTTC.

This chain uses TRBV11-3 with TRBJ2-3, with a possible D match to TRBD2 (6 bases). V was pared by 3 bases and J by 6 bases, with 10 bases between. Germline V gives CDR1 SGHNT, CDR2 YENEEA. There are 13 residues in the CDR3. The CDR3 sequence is CASSLGGVDTQYF. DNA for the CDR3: TGTGCCAGCAGCTTGGGGGGTGTTGATACGCAGTATTTT.